This T cell receptor beta chain was obtained from a study of OX40 agonist ivuxolimab in advanced cancers. Broader study findings: Expanded peripheral T cell antigen specificity was not determined.

A remark on this clone: Its antigen is currently unknown.

Profiled with immunoSEQ multiplex PCR; TCRdb holds only in-frame clones, not every one. The sample includes fewer than 85,000 clones, roughly 88% of them seen just once. Germline V gives CDR1 SGHRS, CDR2 YFSETQ. Trimming removed 6 bases from V and 2 bases from J, with 16 bases in between. This CDR3 contains 15 residues. This chain uses TRBV5-1 with TRBJ2-3; D is possibly TRBD1 or TRBD2 (5 bases each). This receptor was identified in an adult with an advanced solid tumor such as melanoma, head and neck, liver or kidney cancer. Sequenced material: CD4+ or CD8+ T cells sorted from blood, taken in a trial of the OX40 agonist ivuxolimab. CDR3 residues: CASNRQGVPTDTQYF. The CDR3 coding sequence is TGCGCCAGCAATCGGCAGGGAGTCCCCACAGATACGCAGTATTTT.